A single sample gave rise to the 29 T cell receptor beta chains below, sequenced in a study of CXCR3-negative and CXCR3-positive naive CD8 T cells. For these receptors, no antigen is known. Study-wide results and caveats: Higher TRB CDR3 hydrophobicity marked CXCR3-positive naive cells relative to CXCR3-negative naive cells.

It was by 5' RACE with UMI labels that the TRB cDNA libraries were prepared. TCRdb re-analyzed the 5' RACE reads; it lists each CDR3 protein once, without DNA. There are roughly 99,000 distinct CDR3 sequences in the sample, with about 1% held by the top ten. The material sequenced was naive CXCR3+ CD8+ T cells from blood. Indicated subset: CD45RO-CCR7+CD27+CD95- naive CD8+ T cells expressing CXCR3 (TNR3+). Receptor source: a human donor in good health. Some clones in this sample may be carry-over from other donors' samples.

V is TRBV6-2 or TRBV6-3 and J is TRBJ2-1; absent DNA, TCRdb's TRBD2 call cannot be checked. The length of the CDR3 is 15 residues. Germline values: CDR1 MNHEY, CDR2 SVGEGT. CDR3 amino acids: CASSYSPWRGGRQFF.

The CDR3 reads CASSLYRTGAAGNTIYF. This chain joins TRBV7-6 and TRBJ1-3; there is no DNA to check the TCRdb D call of TRBD1. The CDR3 extends over 17 amino acids. Germline V gives CDR1 SGHVS, CDR2 FNYEAQ.

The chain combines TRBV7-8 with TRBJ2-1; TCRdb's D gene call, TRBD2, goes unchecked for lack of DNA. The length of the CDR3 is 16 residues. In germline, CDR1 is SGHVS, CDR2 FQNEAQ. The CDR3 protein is CASSPHLAGGANEQFF.

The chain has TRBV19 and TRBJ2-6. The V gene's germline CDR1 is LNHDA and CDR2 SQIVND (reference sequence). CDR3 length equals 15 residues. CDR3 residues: CATSIWVSGANVLTF.

CDR3: CASRGTTGELFF. V and J are TRBV6-5 and TRBJ2-2; TCRdb names TRBD1, which stays unverified in the absence of DNA. The CDR3 spans 12 residues. From germline, CDR1 is MNHEY and CDR2 SVGAGI.

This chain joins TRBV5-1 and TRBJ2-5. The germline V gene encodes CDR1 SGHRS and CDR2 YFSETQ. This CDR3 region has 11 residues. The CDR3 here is CASSASGTQYF.

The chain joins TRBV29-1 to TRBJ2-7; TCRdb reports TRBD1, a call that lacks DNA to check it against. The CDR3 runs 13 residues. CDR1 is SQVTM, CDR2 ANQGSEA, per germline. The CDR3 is CSVESGRNYEQYF.

CDR3 residues: CASSYLGTGSPGANVLTF. This chain uses TRBV6-2 or TRBV6-3 with TRBJ2-6; TCRdb lists TRBD1, though no DNA is available to test this call. CDR1 and CDR2 (germline): MNHEY, SVGEGT. CDR3 length equals 18 residues.

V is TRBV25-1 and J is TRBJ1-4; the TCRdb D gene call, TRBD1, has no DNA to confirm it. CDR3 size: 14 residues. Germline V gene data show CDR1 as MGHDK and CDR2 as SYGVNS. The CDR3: CARFTGDHDEKLFF.

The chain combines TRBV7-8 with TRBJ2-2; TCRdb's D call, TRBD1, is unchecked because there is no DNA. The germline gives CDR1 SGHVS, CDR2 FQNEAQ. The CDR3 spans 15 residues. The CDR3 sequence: CASSRGTGIPGELFF.

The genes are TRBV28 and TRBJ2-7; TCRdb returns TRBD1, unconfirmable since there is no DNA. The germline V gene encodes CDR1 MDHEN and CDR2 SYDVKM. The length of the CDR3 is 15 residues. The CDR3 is CASSLPPTGVNEQYF.

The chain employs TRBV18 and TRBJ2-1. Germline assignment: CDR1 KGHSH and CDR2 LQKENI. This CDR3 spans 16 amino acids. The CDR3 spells CASSPPLSRSYNEQFF.

The CDR3 loop is CASSLSPPIYNEQFF. The rearrangement links TRBV27 to TRBJ2-1; with no DNA, the TCRdb D assignment of TRBD2 cannot be verified. The CDR3 extends over 15 amino acids. Germline V CDR1 and CDR2: MNHEY, SMNVEV (reference sequence).

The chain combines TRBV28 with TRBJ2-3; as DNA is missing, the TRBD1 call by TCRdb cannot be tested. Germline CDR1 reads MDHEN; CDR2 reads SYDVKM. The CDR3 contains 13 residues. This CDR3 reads CASIERGGDTQYF.

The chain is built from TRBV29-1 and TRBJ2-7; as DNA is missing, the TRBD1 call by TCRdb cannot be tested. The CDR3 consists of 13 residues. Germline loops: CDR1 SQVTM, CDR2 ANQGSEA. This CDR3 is CSVGTPAAYEQYF.

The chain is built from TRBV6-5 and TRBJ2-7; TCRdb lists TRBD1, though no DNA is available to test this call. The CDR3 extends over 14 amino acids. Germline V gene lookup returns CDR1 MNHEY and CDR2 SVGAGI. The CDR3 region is CASGWGVGRNEQYF.

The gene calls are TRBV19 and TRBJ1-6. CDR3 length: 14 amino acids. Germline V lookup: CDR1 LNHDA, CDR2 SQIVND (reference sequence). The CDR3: CASSTTSANSPLHF.

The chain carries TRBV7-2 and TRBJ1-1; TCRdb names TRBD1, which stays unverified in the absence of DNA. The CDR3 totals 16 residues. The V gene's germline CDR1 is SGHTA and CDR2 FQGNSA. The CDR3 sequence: CASSGKQGTVGTEAFF.

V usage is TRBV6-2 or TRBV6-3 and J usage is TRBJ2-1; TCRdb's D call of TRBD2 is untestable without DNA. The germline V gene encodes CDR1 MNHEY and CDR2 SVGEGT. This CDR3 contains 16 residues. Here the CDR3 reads CASSYLAEGVNNEQFF.

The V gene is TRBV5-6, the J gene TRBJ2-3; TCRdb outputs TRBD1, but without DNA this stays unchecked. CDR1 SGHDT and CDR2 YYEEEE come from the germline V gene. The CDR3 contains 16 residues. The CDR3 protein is CASSPQGGAWADTQYF.

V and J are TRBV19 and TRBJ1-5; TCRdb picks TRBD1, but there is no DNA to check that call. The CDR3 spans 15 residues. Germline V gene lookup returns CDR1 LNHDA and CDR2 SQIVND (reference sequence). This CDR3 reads CASSRGSRSNQPQHF.

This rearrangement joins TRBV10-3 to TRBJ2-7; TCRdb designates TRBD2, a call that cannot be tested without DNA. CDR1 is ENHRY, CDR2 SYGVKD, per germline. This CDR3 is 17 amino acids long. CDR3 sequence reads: CAISESLAGIIPYEQYF.

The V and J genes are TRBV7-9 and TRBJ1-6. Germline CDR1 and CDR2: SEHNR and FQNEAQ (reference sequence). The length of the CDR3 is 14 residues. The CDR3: CASSLAYSNSPLHF.

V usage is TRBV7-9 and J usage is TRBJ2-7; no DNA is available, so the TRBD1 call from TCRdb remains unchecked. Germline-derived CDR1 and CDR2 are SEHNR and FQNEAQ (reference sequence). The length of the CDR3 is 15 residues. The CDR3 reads CASSFPGQGGHEQYF.

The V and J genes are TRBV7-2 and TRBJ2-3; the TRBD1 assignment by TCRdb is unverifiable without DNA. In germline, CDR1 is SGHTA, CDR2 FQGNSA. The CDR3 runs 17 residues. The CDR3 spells CASSASFWGASTDTQYF.

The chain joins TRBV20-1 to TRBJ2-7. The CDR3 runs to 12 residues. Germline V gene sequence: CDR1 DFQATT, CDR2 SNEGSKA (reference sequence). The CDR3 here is CSARSGFYEQYF.

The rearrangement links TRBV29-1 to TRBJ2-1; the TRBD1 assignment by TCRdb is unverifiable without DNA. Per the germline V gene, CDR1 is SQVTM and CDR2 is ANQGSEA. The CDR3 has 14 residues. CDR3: CSVGGGSSYNEQFF.

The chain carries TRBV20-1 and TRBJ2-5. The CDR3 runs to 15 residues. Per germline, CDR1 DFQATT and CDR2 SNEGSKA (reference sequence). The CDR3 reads CSARGWDRYQETQYF.

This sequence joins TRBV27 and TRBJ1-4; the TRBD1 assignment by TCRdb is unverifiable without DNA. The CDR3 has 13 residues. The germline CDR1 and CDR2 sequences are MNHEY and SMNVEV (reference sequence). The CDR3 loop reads CASNNFGGEKLFF.